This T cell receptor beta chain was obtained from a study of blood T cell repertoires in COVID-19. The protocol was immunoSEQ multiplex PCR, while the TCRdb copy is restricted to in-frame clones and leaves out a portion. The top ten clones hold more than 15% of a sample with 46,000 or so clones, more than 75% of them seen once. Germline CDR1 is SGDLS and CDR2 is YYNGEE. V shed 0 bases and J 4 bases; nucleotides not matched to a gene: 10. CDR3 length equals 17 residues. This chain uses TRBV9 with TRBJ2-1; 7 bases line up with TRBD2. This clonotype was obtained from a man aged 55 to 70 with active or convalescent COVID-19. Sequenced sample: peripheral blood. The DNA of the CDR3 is TGTGCCAGCAGCGTAGAGTCGTGGACTAGTGAGTACAATGAGCAGTTCTTC. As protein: CASSVESWTSEYNEQFF.